This T cell receptor (beta chain) was identified in a study of cytomegalovirus exposure and HLA in healthy donors. Study overall: T cells numbering around 200 million yielded 100 million to 120 million unique TCR beta sequences in an earlier analysis.

PCR amplification relied on 60 Vbeta primers (plus 13 Jbeta primers). Method: immunoSEQ multiplex PCR; TCRdb's copy keeps in-frame clones and lacks some. The profile covers 150,000 or so clones, with approximately 81% appearing a single time and 0.8% to 1.3% taken by the ten largest. The sample was PBMCs. The TCR comes from a young man in good health and CMV-seronegative.

The CDR3 sequence is CASSWSGRTHNEQFF. The CDR3 nucleotides are TGTGCCAGCAGCTGGAGCGGGAGGACCCACAATGAGCAGTTCTTC. The chain recombines TRBV11-1 with TRBJ2-1, with TRBD2 matching over 9 bases. Germline CDR1 SGHAT, CDR2 FQDESV (reference sequence). V lost 4 bases, J lost 5 bases, and 6 bases stayed unmatched. The CDR3 runs to 15 residues.